Described below is a single T cell receptor beta chain sequence and its context. What it recognizes is unknown. The PCR used 60 Vbeta and 13 Jbeta primers. Generated by immunoSEQ multiplex PCR, the TCRdb table keeps only in-frame clones and is missing some. The sample yields some 170,000 clones, roughly 80% seen once. The CDR3 length is 14 residues. Trimming left V 3 bases short and J 0 bases short, with 8 bases between. The germline gives CDR1 LNHDA, CDR2 SQIVND (reference sequence). This sample is drawn from a study of cytomegalovirus exposure and HLA in healthy donors. Study at large: Clustering assigned approximately 79% of the roughly 400 genotyped donors to the Caucasian-associated ancestry cluster.

Study-wide points: Earlier analysis found most TCR beta V segments productive about 87% or about 30% of the time. Owing to their indistinguishability, certain V segments, notably TRBV6-2 and TRBV6-3, were excluded. Among immune exposure information, only CMV serostatus was available.

The receptor was isolated from a man over 45 in good health and CMV-seropositive. The specimen was PBMCs. The chain has TRBV19 and TRBJ1-1; D call uncertain. The CDR3 is CASSILDMNTEAFF. The CDR3 DNA sequence: TGTGCCAGTAGTATTCTAGATATGAACACTGAAGCTTTCTTT.